This T cell receptor beta chain comes out of a study of beta chain features in type 1 diabetes. As concerns this clone: Its specificity is not known.

Expressed TCRB transcripts were sequenced because the isolated RNA had all been reverse transcribed beforehand. Clones were sequenced by immunoSEQ multiplex PCR, and TCRdb holds only the in-frame ones, with some missing. The profile shows roughly 450,000 clones, about 15% of them singletons. General observations from the study: Equally in patients and controls, PCR might preferentially amplify shorter templates. Over-representation of high TCR-expressing cells was a possible consequence of cDNA sequencing.

Germline CDR1 reads SGDLS; CDR2 reads YYNGEE. The CDR3 is made up of 16 amino acids. V was clipped by 0 bases and J by 3 bases; unmatched bases: 3. The receptor comes from a man aged 25 to 40 in good health. The rearrangement uses TRBV9 and TRBJ2-5; 12 bases line up with TRBD2. What was sequenced was naive CD4+ T cells from blood. The CDR3 reads CASSVGTSGNKETQYF. CDR3 DNA sequence: TGTGCCAGCAGCGTAGGGACTAGCGGGAATAAAGAGACCCAGTACTTC.